Each of the 26 T cell receptor beta chains below was sequenced from the same sample in a study of cytomegalovirus exposure and HLA in healthy donors. This table comes from immunoSEQ multiplex PCR, and its TCRdb copy is limited to in-frame clones, with some not included. Among 150,000 to 200,000 clones listed, roughly 91% were seen once. Sequenced material: PBMCs. These receptors were taken from a woman between 18 and 30 years old in good health and CMV-seropositive.

This chain uses TRBV4-1 with TRBJ1-1, with a tentative D call TRBD1 (6 bases). The germline V and J ends were trimmed by 5 bases and 6 bases, with 13 bases remaining between them. The V gene's germline CDR1 is MGHRA and CDR2 YSYEKL. The CDR3 length is 13 residues. The CDR3 DNA sequence: TGCGCCAGCAGCGCCGCCGGGGGGCCTGAAGCTTTCTTT. Its protein is CASSAAGGPEAFF.

About this clone itself: Other DNA sequences in this specimen translate into the identical CDR3. The chain recombines TRBV11-3 with TRBJ2-7; D gene uncertain. Germline V CDR1 and CDR2: SGHNT, YENEEA. The germline V and J ends were trimmed by 5 bases and 4 bases, with 9 bases remaining between them. The CDR3 has 12 residues. CDR3 nucleotide sequence: TGTGCCAGCAGCCCCAACTCGTACGAGCAGTACTTC. Protein: CASSPNSYEQYF. The whole variable domain, filled in from reference TRBV11-3 and TRBJ2-7, reads EAGVVQSPRYKIIEKKQPVAFWCNPISGHNTLYWYLQNLGQGPELLIRYENEEAVDDSQLPKDRFSAERLKGVDSTLKIQPAELGDSAVYLCASSPNSYEQYFGPGTRLTVT.

There are a few counts of this clone. The chain employs TRBV30 and TRBJ2-7, with D tentatively TRBD1 (5 bases). Germline CDR1 reads GTSNPN; CDR2 reads SVGIG (reference sequence). CDR3 length equals 13 residues. V lost 3 bases, J lost 3 bases, and 12 bases lay in between. The CDR3: CAWSHIRDYEQYF. The CDR3 region has the DNA TGTGCCTGGAGCCACATCAGGGACTACGAGCAGTACTTC.

V is TRBV28 and J is TRBJ2-1; D ambiguous. Germline V CDR1 and CDR2: MDHEN, SYDVKM. The germline V and J ends were trimmed by 5 bases and 6 bases, with 17 bases remaining between them. The CDR3 consists of 15 residues. This CDR3 is CASSLKLSTPNEQFF. CDR3 coding DNA: TGTGCCAGCAGTCTCAAGCTGTCCACGCCCAATGAGCAGTTCTTC.

CDR3 sequence reads: CASSPPTSSYNEQFF. DNA of the CDR3: TGTGCCAGCTCACCACCGACTAGTTCCTACAATGAGCAGTTCTTC. The genes are TRBV18 and TRBJ2-1; tentatively, D is TRBD2 (6 bases). CDR3 length: 15 residues. Germline CDR1 is KGHSH and CDR2 is LQKENI. V gave up 0 bases and J gave up 1 base, with 7 bases separating them. The full variable domain, its missing parts supplied by reference TRBV18 and TRBJ2-1, is NAGVMQNPRHLVRRRGQEARLRCSPMKGHSHVYWYRQLPEEGLKFMVYLQKENIIDESGMPKERFSAEFPKEGPSILRIQQVVRGDSAAYFCASSPPTSSYNEQFFGPGTRLTVL.

The chain employs TRBV28 and TRBJ2-3, with D tentatively TRBD1 (6 bases). Germline loops: CDR1 MDHEN, CDR2 SYDVKM. The CDR3 has 16 amino acids. The ends were cut back, 0 bases at V and 2 bases at J, with 12 bases in the middle. This CDR3 is CASSLWGRGDTDTQYF. CDR3 sequence (DNA): TGTGCCAGCAGTTTATGGGGCAGGGGTGACACAGATACGCAGTATTTT.

V is TRBV28 and J is TRBJ2-1, with D possibly matching TRBD2 (5 bases). The V gene's germline CDR1 is MDHEN and CDR2 SYDVKM. Trimming cost V 7 bases and J 0 bases, with 10 bases left between them. This CDR3 region has 14 residues. This CDR3 is CASTEGSSYNEQFF. DNA of the CDR3: TGTGCCAGCACCGAAGGGAGCTCCTACAATGAGCAGTTCTTC.

This sequence joins TRBV10-3 and TRBJ2-1; 12 bases align to TRBD2. V shed 2 bases, J shed 7 bases, and the junction held 0 bases outside the gene matches. The CDR3 spans 14 residues. Germline CDR1 reads ENHRY; CDR2 reads SYGVKD. The CDR3 is CAISETSGRNEQFF. The CDR3 region has the DNA TGTGCCATCAGTGAGACTAGCGGGAGGAATGAGCAGTTCTTC.

The V call is TRBV7-2, the J call TRBJ1-4, with D possibly being TRBD1 (5 bases). CDR1 SGHTA and CDR2 FQGNSA come from the germline V gene. V lost 5 bases and J lost 12, with 16 bases in between. This CDR3 spans 13 amino acids. CDR3 region: CASSRPLQGELFF. Written as DNA, the CDR3 is TGTGCCAGCAGCCGACCCCTGCAAGGGGAACTGTTTTTT.

The rearrangement links TRBV28 to TRBJ2-7; D is undetermined. V lost 5 bases and J 0 bases, leaving 14 bases between the germline ends. Germline V gives CDR1 MDHEN, CDR2 SYDVKM. The CDR3 covers 15 residues. CDR3 in amino acids: CASSAPAVASYEQYF. CDR3 coding DNA: TGTGCCAGCAGTGCTCCTGCCGTAGCCTCCTACGAGCAGTACTTC.

The chain links TRBV7-9 to TRBJ1-2; no reliable D call. This CDR3 contains 12 residues. V lost 2 bases and J 8 bases, leaving 9 bases between the germline ends. CDR1 is SEHNR, CDR2 FQNEAQ, per germline (reference sequence). In DNA form, the CDR3 reads TGTGCCAGCAGCTTAAGTGTCAGAGGCTACACCTTC. This codes for CASSLSVRGYTF.

This clone came up a few times. The rearrangement uses TRBV7-9 and TRBJ2-7; D ambiguous. The length of the CDR3 is 13 residues. Trimming pared 5 bases from V and 0 bases from J, leaving 8 bases between. Germline assignment: CDR1 SEHNR and CDR2 FQNEAQ (reference sequence). CDR3 sequence (DNA): TGTGCCAGCAGCCCCGACATCTCCTACGAGCAGTACTTC. Residues: CASSPDISYEQYF.

The genes are TRBV29-1 and TRBJ2-7; D perhaps matches TRBD2 (5 bases). The CDR3 sequence is 12 residues long. With 2 bases removed from V and 3 bases from J, the gap between germline ends came to 8 bases. Germline V gives CDR1 SQVTM, CDR2 ANQGSEA. The CDR3, as DNA: TGCAGCGTTGAATCCGGGAACTACGAGCAGTACTTC. This codes for CSVESGNYEQYF.

The chain joins TRBV4-1 to TRBJ1-4, with 10 positions matching TRBD1. CDR3 size: 16 residues. Trimming removed 3 bases from V and 5 bases from J; junction bases left unmatched: 6. Looked up from germline, CDR1 is MGHRA and CDR2 is YSYEKL. CDR3 region: CASSHRPGQGNEKLFF. For the CDR3, the DNA is TGCGCCAGCAGCCACCGGCCGGGACAGGGGAATGAAAAACTGTTTTTT.

This clone was detected a few times. V and J are TRBV25-1 and TRBJ2-7, with D possibly being TRBD2 (7 bases). CDR1 and CDR2 (germline): MGHDK, SYGVNS. Trimming stripped 8 bases from V and 7 bases from J, with 12 bases between. The CDR3 runs 11 residues. CDR3 DNA sequence: TGTGCCAGCGGCAGGGGAGGGGAGCAGTACTTC. Its protein is CASGRGGEQYF.

The chain couples TRBV27 to TRBJ2-7, with D unclear. This CDR3 region has 14 residues. CDR1 is MNHEY and CDR2 is SMNVEV in the germline V gene (reference sequence). V lost 5 bases to trimming and J lost 6 bases, with 17 bases between them. The CDR3 reads CASSPWASNPEQYF. The CDR3 coding sequence is TGTGCCAGCAGTCCCTGGGCCTCAAACCCCGAGCAGTACTTC.

The genes are TRBV6-5 and TRBJ2-1; TRBD2 matches 10 bases. CDR3 length equals 14 residues. V trimming: 9 bases; J trimming: 7 bases; junction bases outside the gene matches: 9. The V gene's germline CDR1 is MNHEY and CDR2 SVGAGI. CDR3 residues: CASRAGGPSNEQFF. In DNA form, the CDR3 reads TGTGCCAGTCGAGCGGGAGGGCCTTCGAATGAGCAGTTCTTC.

The J gene is TRBJ2-5, the V gene TRBV29-1; D possibly corresponds to TRBD1 (5 bases). This CDR3 contains 13 residues. Looked up from germline, CDR1 is SQVTM and CDR2 is ANQGSEA. Trimming shortened V by 6 bases and J by 5 bases, and 16 bases separated the two germline ends. CDR3 DNA sequence: TGCAGCGTAGGACATGGTCGAAGGGAGACCCAGTACTTC. It is translated as CSVGHGRRETQYF.

The chain uses TRBV27 and TRBJ1-5, with a weak D call TRBD1 (6 bases). The germline gives CDR1 MNHEY, CDR2 SMNVEV (reference sequence). CDR3 size: 16 residues. V gave up 1 base and J gave up 3 bases, with 13 bases separating them. The CDR3 reads CASSLLGGSDNQPQHF. In DNA, the CDR3 is TGTGCCAGCAGTTTATTAGGGGGAAGTGACAATCAGCCCCAGCATTTT.

The chain employs TRBV28 and TRBJ2-1; a weak D match, TRBD1 (7 bases). There are 15 residues in the CDR3. The germline V gene encodes CDR1 MDHEN and CDR2 SYDVKM. V was clipped by 6 bases and J by 9 bases, with 21 bases between them. The CDR3 here is CASRTTGRKDGEQFF. CDR3 nucleotides: TGTGCCAGCAGGACGACAGGGAGGAAGGACGGTGAGCAGTTCTTC.

This clone showed up just once. The chain joins TRBV18 to TRBJ2-2, with TRBD1 matching over 11 bases. The CDR3 spans 14 residues. Per the germline V gene, CDR1 is KGHSH and CDR2 is LQKENI. The V and J ends lost 3 bases and 7 bases, in that order; junction bases with no gene match: 1. The CDR3 bases are TGTGCCAGCTCACCGGGACAGGGGGACGGGGAGCTGTTTTTT. Its translation is CASSPGQGDGELFF.

This sequence joins TRBV6-6 and TRBJ2-7; maybe TRBD1 (6 bases). The V end lost 10 bases, the J end lost 5 bases, and 15 bases lay between the germline ends. Germline CDR1 reads MNHNY; CDR2 reads SVGAGI (reference sequence). This CDR3 region has 12 residues. CDR3 in amino acids: CAIQGSGDEQYF. DNA of the CDR3: TGTGCCATTCAGGGGTCCGGGGACGAGCAGTACTTC.

This chain joins TRBV30 and TRBJ1-2; D uncertain. Trimming took 1 base from V and 5 from J, leaving 11 bases between them. CDR1 is GTSNPN, CDR2 SVGIG, per germline (reference sequence). The CDR3 spans 13 residues. The CDR3 region is CAWSDSRRYGYTF. CDR3 bases: TGTGCCTGGAGTGACAGCCGCCGTTATGGCTACACCTTC.

CDR3 bases: TGCGCCAGCAGCTTAGGGACAGGGGCGTCGGCTAATGAAAAACTGTTTTTT. It specifies CASSLGTGASANEKLFF. The rearrangement joins TRBV5-1 to TRBJ1-4; 10 bases line up with TRBD1. The V gene's germline CDR1 is SGHRS and CDR2 YFSETQ. The CDR3 covers 17 residues. V lost 2 bases and J lost 3; bases outside the gene matches: 7.

The gene calls are TRBV4-3 and TRBJ2-2; 12 bases agree with TRBD2. The CDR3 is made up of 17 amino acids. V lost 0 bases, J lost 6 bases, and 5 bases stayed unmatched. CDR1 and CDR2 from the germline V gene are LGHNA and YSLEER. The CDR3 nucleotides are TGCGCCAGCAGCCAAGACTGGACTAGCGGGATCGCCGGGGAGCTGTTTTTT. Translated: CASSQDWTSGIAGELFF.

The chain combines TRBV5-5 with TRBJ1-2; maybe TRBD1 (6 bases). The V and J ends lost 4 bases and 5 bases respectively, with 9 bases between them. Per the germline V gene, CDR1 is SGHKS and CDR2 is YYEKEE (reference sequence). This CDR3 is built from 12 residues. The CDR3 loop is CASSVQGYGYTF. CDR3 DNA sequence: TGTGCCAGCAGCGTACAGGGATATGGCTACACCTTC.